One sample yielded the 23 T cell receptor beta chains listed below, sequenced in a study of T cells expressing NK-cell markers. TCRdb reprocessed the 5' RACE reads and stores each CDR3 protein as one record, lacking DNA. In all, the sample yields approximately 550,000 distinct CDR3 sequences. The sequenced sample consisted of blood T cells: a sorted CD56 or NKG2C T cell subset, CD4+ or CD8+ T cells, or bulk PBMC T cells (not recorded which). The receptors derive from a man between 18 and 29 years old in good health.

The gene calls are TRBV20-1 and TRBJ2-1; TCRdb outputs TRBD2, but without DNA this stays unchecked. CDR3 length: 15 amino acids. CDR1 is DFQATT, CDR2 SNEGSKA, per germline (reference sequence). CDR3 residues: CSASLSGRAYNEQFF.

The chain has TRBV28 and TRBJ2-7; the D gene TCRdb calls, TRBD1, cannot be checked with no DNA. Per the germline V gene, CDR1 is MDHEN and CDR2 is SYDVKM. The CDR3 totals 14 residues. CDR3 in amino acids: CASTPEDRSYEQYF. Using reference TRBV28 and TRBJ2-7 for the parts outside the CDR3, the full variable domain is DVKVTQSSRYLVKRTGEKVFLECVQDMDHENMFWYRQDPGLGLRLIYFSYDVKMKEKGDIPEGYSVSREKKERFSLILESASTNQTSMYLCASTPEDRSYEQYFGPGTRLTVT.

This CDR3 reads CSAVLGGSDTQYF. This rearrangement joins TRBV29-1 to TRBJ2-3; TCRdb indicates TRBD1, and absent DNA this call remains unverified. Germline assignment: CDR1 SQVTM and CDR2 ANQGSEA. This CDR3 contains 13 residues.

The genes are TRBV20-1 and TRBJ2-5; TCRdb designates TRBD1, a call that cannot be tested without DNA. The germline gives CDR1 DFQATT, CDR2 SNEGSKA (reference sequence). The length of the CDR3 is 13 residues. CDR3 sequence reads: CSAMTGIAETQYF.

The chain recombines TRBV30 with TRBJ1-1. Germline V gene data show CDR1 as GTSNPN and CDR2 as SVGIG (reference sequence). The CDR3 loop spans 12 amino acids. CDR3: CAYRPGILEAFF. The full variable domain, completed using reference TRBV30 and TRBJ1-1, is SQTIHQWPATLVQPVGSPLSLECTVEGTSNPNLYWYRQAAGRGLQLLFYSVGIGQISSEVPQNLSASRPQDRQFILSSKKLLLSDSGFYLCAYRPGILEAFFGQGTRLTVV.

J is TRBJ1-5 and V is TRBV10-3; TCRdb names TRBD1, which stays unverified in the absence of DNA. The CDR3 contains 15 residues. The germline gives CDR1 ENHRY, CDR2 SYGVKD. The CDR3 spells CAISDGDRGASAQHF.

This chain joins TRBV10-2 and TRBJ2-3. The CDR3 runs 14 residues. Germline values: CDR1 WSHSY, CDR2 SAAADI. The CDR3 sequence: CASSEIPETDTQYF.

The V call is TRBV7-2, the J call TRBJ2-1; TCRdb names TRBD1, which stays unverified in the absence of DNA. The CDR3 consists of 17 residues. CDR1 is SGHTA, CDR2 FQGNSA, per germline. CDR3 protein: CASSSNRAGMIYNEQFF. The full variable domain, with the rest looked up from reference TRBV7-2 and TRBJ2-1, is GAGVSQSPSNKVTEKGKDVELRCDPISGHTALYWYRQSLGQGLEFLIYFQGNSAPDKSGLPSDRFSAERTGGSVSTLTIQRTQQEDSAVYLCASSSNRAGMIYNEQFFGPGTRLTVL.

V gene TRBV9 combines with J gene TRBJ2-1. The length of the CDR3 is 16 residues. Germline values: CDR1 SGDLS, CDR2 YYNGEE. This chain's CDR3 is CASSVAGEITYNEQFF. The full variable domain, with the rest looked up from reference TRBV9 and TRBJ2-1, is DSGVTQTPKHLITATGQRVTLRCSPRSGDLSVYWYQQSLDQGLQFLIQYYNGEERAKGNILERFSAQQFPDLHSELNLSSLELGDSALYFCASSVAGEITYNEQFFGPGTRLTVL.

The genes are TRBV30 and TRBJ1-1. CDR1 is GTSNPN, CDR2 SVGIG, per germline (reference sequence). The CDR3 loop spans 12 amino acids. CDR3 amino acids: CASRSGITEAFF.

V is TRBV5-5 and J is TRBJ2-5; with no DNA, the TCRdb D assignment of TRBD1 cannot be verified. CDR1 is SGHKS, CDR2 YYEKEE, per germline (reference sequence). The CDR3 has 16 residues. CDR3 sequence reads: CASSLDRGALQETQYF.

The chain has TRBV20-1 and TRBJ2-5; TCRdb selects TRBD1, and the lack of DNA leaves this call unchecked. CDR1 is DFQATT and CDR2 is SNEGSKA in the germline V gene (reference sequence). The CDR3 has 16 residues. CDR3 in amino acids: CSARESWTGGRETQYF.

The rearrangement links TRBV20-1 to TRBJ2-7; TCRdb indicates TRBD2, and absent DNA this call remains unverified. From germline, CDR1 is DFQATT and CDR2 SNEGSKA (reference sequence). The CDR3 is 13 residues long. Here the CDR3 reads CSAPVSVGDEQYF.

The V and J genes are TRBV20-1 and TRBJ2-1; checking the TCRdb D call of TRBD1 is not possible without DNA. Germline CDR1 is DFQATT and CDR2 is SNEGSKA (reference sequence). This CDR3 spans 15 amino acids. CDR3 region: CSARDATGGYNEQFF.

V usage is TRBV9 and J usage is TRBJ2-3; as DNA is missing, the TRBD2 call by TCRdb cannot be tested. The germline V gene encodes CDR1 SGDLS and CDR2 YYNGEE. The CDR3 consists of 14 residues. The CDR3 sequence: CASSVGEVLGAQYF.

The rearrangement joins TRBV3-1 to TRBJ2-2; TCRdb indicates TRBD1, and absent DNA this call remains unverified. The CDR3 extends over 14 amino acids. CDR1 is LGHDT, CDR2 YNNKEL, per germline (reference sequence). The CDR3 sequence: CASSRGQIAGELFF.

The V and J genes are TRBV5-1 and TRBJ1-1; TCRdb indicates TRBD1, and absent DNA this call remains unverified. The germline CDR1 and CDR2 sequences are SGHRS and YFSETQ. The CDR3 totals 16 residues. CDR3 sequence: CASSRGQGALNTEAFF.

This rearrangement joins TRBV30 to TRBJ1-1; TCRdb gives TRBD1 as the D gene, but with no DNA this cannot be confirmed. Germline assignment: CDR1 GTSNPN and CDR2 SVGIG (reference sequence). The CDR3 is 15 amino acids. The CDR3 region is CAWSVGGQGNTEAFF.

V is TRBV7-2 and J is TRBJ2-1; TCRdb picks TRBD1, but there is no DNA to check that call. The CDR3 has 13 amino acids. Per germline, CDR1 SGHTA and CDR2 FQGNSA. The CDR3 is CASSYPVRDEQFF.

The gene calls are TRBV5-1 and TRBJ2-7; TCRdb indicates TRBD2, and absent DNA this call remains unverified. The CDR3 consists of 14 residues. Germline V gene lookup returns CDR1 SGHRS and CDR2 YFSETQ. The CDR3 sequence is CASSLGRETYEQYF.

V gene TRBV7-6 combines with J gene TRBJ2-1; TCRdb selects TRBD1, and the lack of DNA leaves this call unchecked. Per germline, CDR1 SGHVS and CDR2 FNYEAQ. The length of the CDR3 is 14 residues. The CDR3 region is CASRSSTGFSEQFF. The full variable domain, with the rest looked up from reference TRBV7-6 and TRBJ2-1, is GAGVSQSPRYKVTKRGQDVALRCDPISGHVSLYWYRQALGQGPEFLTYFNYEAQQDKSGLPNDRFSAERPEGSISTLTIQRTEQRDSAMYRCASRSSTGFSEQFFGPGTRLTVL.

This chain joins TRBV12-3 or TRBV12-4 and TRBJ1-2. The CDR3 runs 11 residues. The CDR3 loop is CASRKAGGYTF.

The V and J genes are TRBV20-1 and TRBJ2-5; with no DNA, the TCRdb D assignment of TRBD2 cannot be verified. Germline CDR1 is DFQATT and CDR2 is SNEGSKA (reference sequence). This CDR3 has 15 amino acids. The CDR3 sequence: CSARDANSARGTQYF.